The clone carrying this TCR beta chain was seen ten or more times. Its matching antigen is unknown. This entry comes from a study of breast tumors, draining lymph nodes, adjacent tissues. Study-level points and caveats: Findings are consistent with lymph node origin and intratumoral expansion of most tumor T cells.

Germline-derived CDR1 and CDR2 are LNHDA and SQIVND (reference sequence). V was trimmed by 4 bases and J by 2 bases, leaving 9 bases between them. The CDR3 has 14 amino acids. TCRdb reanalysed the multiplex PCR reads using MiXCR and keeps one entry per CDR3 protein. The sample lists 200,000 to 300,000 distinct CDR3 sequences, 30% to 35% occurring once. Samples came from axillary lymph nodes draining the breast cancer. Sample: axillary lymph node tissue. The origin of this receptor is a female donor with breast cancer. Some clones in this sample may be carry-over from other donors' samples. This chain connects TRBV19 to TRBJ1-3; possibly TRBD1 for D (5 bases). CDR3 DNA sequence: TGTGCCAGTAGTAGAGGGGTCCCTGGAAACACCATATATTTT. This gives the protein CASSRGVPGNTIYF. Together with reference TRBV19 and TRBJ1-3, the CDR3 gives the full variable domain: DGGITQSPKYLFRKEGQNVTLSCEQNLNHDAMYWYRQDPGQGLRLIYYSQIVNDFQKGDIAEGYSVSREKKESFPLTVTSAQKNPTAFYLCASSRGVPGNTIYFGEGSWLTVV.